Below are 8 T cell receptor beta chains sequenced from a single sample in a study of blood T cell repertoires in COVID-19. Repertoires were generated with immunoSEQ multiplex PCR, while TCRdb's copy carries only in-frame clones and drops some. This table holds 160,000 or so clones, 83% found once. Input material: peripheral blood. These TCRs come from a human donor in a cohort sampled during active COVID-19.

This sequence joins TRBV11-2 and TRBJ1-1; D unresolved. Germline V gene data show CDR1 as SGHAT and CDR2 as FQNNGV. The CDR3 contains 17 residues. V was cut by 4 bases and J by 4 bases, with 22 bases left in between. In DNA form, the CDR3 reads TGTGCCAGCAGCTCCGCAGAATCCTTTCAGATTTCCACTGAAGCTTTCTTT. It translates to CASSSAESFQISTEAFF.

This rearrangement joins TRBV5-1 to TRBJ2-7, with TRBD1 identical over 8 bases. CDR1 SGHRS and CDR2 YFSETQ come from the germline V gene. V lost 4 bases to trimming and J lost 4 bases; unmatched junction nucleotides: 7. The CDR3 spans 14 residues. Here the CDR3 DNA reads TGCGCCAGCAGCCCCGGACAGGGCCCGTACGAGCAGTACTTC. Protein product: CASSPGQGPYEQYF.

For the CDR3, the DNA is TGTGCCAGCAGCCGGAACCGGGGGGCAAACCCGAGCTCCTACGAGCAGTACTTC. This gives the protein CASSRNRGANPSSYEQYF. The J gene is TRBJ2-7, the V gene TRBV3-1 (or the pseudogene TRBV3-2); a possible D gene is TRBD2 (7 bases). CDR3 length: 18 amino acids. The germline V and J ends were trimmed by 4 bases and 0 bases, with 22 bases remaining between them. The germline gives CDR1 LGHDT, CDR2 YNNKEL (reference sequence).

The chain joins TRBV18 to TRBJ1-1; D may be TRBD1 (6 bases). V was pared by 6 bases and J by 1 base, with 12 bases between. Per the germline V gene, CDR1 is KGHSH and CDR2 is LQKENI. CDR3 length equals 14 residues. The CDR3 sequence: CASSFQGRNTEAFF. DNA of the CDR3: TGTGCCAGCTCCTTTCAGGGGAGGAACACTGAAGCTTTCTTT.

The chain combines TRBV18 with TRBJ2-5; 10 nucleotides line up with TRBD1. Germline assignment: CDR1 KGHSH and CDR2 LQKENI. There are 19 residues in the CDR3. V was pared by 1 base and J by 0 bases, with 11 bases of the junction left unmatched. The chain's CDR3 is CASSPLVGTGDGDQETQYF. The CDR3 DNA reads TGTGCCAGCTCACCACTTGTGGGGACAGGGGACGGGGACCAAGAGACCCAGTACTTC. Using reference TRBV18 and TRBJ2-5 for the parts outside the CDR3, the full variable domain is NAGVMQNPRHLVRRRGQEARLRCSPMKGHSHVYWYRQLPEEGLKFMVYLQKENIIDESGMPKERFSAEFPKEGPSILRIQQVVRGDSAAYFCASSPLVGTGDGDQETQYFGPGTRLLVL.

The chain recombines TRBV5-1 with TRBJ2-5; maybe TRBD1 (5 bases). The V gene lost 5 bases and the J gene lost 2 bases, with 28 bases spanning the gap. Germline values: CDR1 SGHRS, CDR2 YFSETQ. The length of the CDR3 is 19 residues. CDR3 residues: CASRRKGRIGDPAQETQYF. In nucleotides, the CDR3 is TGCGCCAGCAGGCGCAAGGGGCGCATAGGGGATCCGGCACAAGAGACCCAGTACTTC.

The chain links TRBV6-1 to TRBJ1-1; 7 bases line up with TRBD1. Unmatched junction bases numbered 1, after V lost 3 bases and J lost 0 bases. CDR1 and CDR2 (germline): MNHNS, SASEGT. The CDR3 runs 14 residues. This CDR3 reads CASSEGQLNTEAFF. As DNA, the CDR3 is TGTGCCAGCAGTGAGGGACAGCTGAACACTGAAGCTTTCTTT.

The V gene is TRBV2, the J gene TRBJ2-7, with 10 bases aligning to TRBD2. Germline V gene lookup returns CDR1 SNHLY and CDR2 FYNNEI. The CDR3 has 16 amino acids. V lost 4 bases and J lost 3; bases outside the gene matches: 9. The CDR3 region is CASSGGRLAGRYEQYF. DNA of the CDR3: TGTGCCAGCAGTGGAGGCAGACTAGCGGGCCGCTACGAGCAGTACTTC.